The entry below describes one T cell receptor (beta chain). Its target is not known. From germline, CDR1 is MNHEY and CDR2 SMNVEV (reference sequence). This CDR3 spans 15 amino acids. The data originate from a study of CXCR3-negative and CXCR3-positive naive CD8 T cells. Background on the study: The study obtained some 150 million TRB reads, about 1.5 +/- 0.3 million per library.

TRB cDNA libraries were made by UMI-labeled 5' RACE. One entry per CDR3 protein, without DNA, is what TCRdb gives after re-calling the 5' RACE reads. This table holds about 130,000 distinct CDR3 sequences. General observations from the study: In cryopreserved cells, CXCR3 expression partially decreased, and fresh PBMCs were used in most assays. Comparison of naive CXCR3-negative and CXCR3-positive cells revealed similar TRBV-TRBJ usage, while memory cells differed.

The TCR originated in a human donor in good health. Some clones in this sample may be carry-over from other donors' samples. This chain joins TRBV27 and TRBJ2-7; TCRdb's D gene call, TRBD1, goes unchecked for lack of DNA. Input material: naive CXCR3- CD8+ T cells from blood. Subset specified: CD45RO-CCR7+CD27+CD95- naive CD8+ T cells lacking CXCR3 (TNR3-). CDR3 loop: CASSLGQGISYEQYF.